This T cell receptor (beta chain) was captured in a study of spatial heterogeneity in lung cancer. Study information: Patients with untreated early-stage non-small cell lung cancer, numbering 55 to 75, were the donors. Sequencing consistently turned up more beta-chain sequences than alpha-chain sequences. Study-level points and caveats: Ubiquitous expanded tumor TCRs surfaced in blood more at resection than they did at follow-up.

This CDR3 has 15 amino acids. Germline loops: CDR1 SGHTA, CDR2 FQGNSA. The V segment lost 4 bases and the J segment 6 bases; nucleotides outside the gene matches: 8. Every TCR cDNA molecule bore its own unique molecular identifier. TCRdb re-analysed the 5' RACE reads in MiXCR, keeping a single row per CDR3 protein. The sample carries about 120,000 distinct CDR3 sequences, more than 10% recorded once. Time point noted: blood at routine non-recurrence follow-up after resection. Tumor, nontumor lung or frozen PBMC supplied whole RNA, sequenced without sorting. This clonotype occurred a few times. Its target is not known.

The receptor comes from a male donor with early-stage non-small cell lung cancer. The chain recombines TRBV7-2 with TRBJ2-5; 10 nucleotides match TRBD2. Sequencing used PBMCs, obtained at follow-up. In DNA, the CDR3 is TGTGCCAGCAGCTGGGAACTAGCGGGGAGGCAGACCCAGTACTTC. This gives the protein CASSWELAGRQTQYF.